This is a list of T cell receptor beta chains from one sample in a study of shared clonotypes between healthy human individuals. Data came from immunoSEQ multiplex PCR; TCRdb stores just in-frame clones and leaves some out. This table has about 1 million clones, more than 60% appearing once. The sample comprised memory CD4+ T cells sorted from blood. These receptors were collected from a man aged 18 to 35 in good health. Each CDR3 is given with its conserved first and last residue. D genes are given only for firm matches. Where a row states a size, it is once, few, many or the class of an expanded clone; other rows omit it.

TRBJ1-1 | - | TRBV19 | - | TGTGCCAGTAGTATAGGGGGAATGACTGAAGCTTTCTTT | CASSIGGMTEAFF
TRBJ2-2 | - | TRBV7-2 | - | TGTGCCAGCAAGCTTCGGGCGGGGAACACCGGGGAGCTGTTTTTT | CASKLRAGNTGELFF
TRBJ2-7 | once | TRBV15 | - | TGTGCCACCAGCAGTTTGACAGGTTCCCTTTTATACGAGCAGTACTTC | CATSSLTGSLLYEQYF
TRBJ2-7 | - | TRBV15 | - | TGTGCCACCAGCAGAGATCGATTAGCCAGCCACGAGCAGTACTTC | CATSRDRLASHEQYF
TRBJ2-1 | - | TRBV7-2 | TRBD2 | TGTGCCAGCAGGTCGCCGGGACTAGCGGGAGGGGGGGAGCAGTTCTTC | CASRSPGLAGGGEQFF
TRBJ2-7 | many | TRBV18 | TRBD1 | TGTGCCAGCTCACCAGTTGGCGGACAGGGGGCCTTCGAGCAGTACTTC | CASSPVGGQGAFEQYF
TRBJ1-2 | - | TRBV28 | - | TGTGCCAGCAGTTTAGTGGGCCCTAACTATGGCTACACCTTC | CASSLVGPNYGYTF
TRBJ1-6 | - | TRBV30 | - | TGTGCCTGGAGTGGCGACAGGTCCGGTTCACCCCTCCACTTT | CAWSGDRSGSPLHF
TRBJ2-3 | - | TRBV6-5 | - | TGTGCCAGCAGCCCCGGCGGGACAGATACGCAGTATTTT | CASSPGGTDTQYF
TRBJ2-2 | few | TRBV4-1 | - | TGCGCCAGCAGCCAAGAACTAGCCCGCACCGGGGAGCTGTTTTTT | CASSQELARTGELFF
TRBJ1-2 | - | TRBV5-6 | - | TGTGCCAGCAGCTTGGGGTTTAACTATGGCTACACCTTC | CASSLGFNYGYTF
TRBJ1-2 | - | TRBV11-2 | - | TGTGCCAGCAGCGTAGACAGTAACTATGGCTACACCTTC | CASSVDSNYGYTF
TRBJ2-5 | - | TRBV15 | - | TGTGCCACCAGCAGAGGCCTAGGGGGAACGGAGACCCAGTACTTC | CATSRGLGGTETQYF
TRBJ1-1 | - | TRBV11-2 | TRBD1 | TGTGCCAGCAGCTCCTCGCGGGACAGGGGGTTCGAAGCTTTCTTT | CASSSSRDRGFEAFF
TRBJ1-6 | few | TRBV9 | - | TGTGCCAGCAGCGCCGACGGGGATTATAATTCACCCCTCCACTTT | CASSADGDYNSPLHF
TRBJ1-1 | - | TRBV6-6 | - | TGTGCCAGCAGTTATGGGCAGGGAGCTGAAGCTTTCTTT | CASSYGQGAEAFF
TRBJ2-3 | - | TRBV11-3 | - | TGTGCCAGCAGCAGAGGCCCGCTGGATACGCAGTATTTT | CASSRGPLDTQYF
TRBJ2-3 | - | TRBV10-2 | TRBD2 | TGCGCCAGCAGTGCGGGAGCGGGGGGGCAGGGAGATACGCAGTATTTT | CASSAGAGGQGDTQYF
TRBJ1-3 | - | TRBV7-2 | - | TGTGCCAGCAGCTTAGGCGGGCCATTTGGGAACACCATATATTTT | CASSLGGPFGNTIYF
TRBJ2-3 | - | TRBV5-1 | - | TGCGCCAGCAGCTTGGTTGAGGTCACAACAGATACGCAGTATTTT | CASSLVEVTTDTQYF
TRBJ1-2 | - | TRBV12-5 | - | TGTGCTAGTGGTTTAAACTATGGCTACACCTTC | CASGLNYGYTF
TRBJ2-5 | - | TRBV5-4 | TRBD2 | TGTGCCAGCAGCTTGGCCCGGACTAGCGGGAGGGAGACCCAGTACTTC | CASSLARTSGRETQYF
TRBJ1-1 | few | TRBV12-2 | - | TGTGCAAGTCGCTTAGAGGGACAATTGAACACTGAAGCTTTCTTT | CASRLEGQLNTEAFF
TRBJ1-2 | - | TRBV10-3 | TRBD1 | TGTGCCATCAATCCGACAGGGGCAATCTATGGCTACACCTTC | CAINPTGAIYGYTF
TRBJ1-6 | once | TRBV5-1 | - | TGCGCCAGCAGCTCGGGACACTCTAATTCACCCCTCCACTTT | CASSSGHSNSPLHF
TRBJ2-3 | - | TRBV11-2 | - | TGTGCCAGCAGCTTAGATCGAGGGGGCACAGATACGCAGTATTTT | CASSLDRGGTDTQYF
TRBJ1-5 | - | TRBV7-9 | - | TGTGCCAGCAGCGATAGGGAGAGCAATCAGCCCCAGCATTTT | CASSDRESNQPQHF
TRBJ2-1 | - | TRBV6-1 | TRBD2 | TGTGCCAGCAGTGAAGTAGCGGGAGGGCCCAGTGAGCAGTTCTTC | CASSEVAGGPSEQFF
TRBJ1-2 | - | TRBV2 | - | TGTGCCAGCAGTGACCTCGAGGGAGACGGTTTGGGTCGGTATGGCTACACCTTC | CASSDLEGDGLGRYGYTF
TRBJ1-2 | once | TRBV11-2 | TRBD1 | TGTGCCAGCAGCCCGGACAGGGTGGCCTATGGCTACACCTTC | CASSPDRVAYGYTF
TRBJ1-2 | - | TRBV28 | TRBD1 | TGTGCCAGCAGTTTTGGACCCGGGACAGGGAGCTATGGCTACACCTTC | CASSFGPGTGSYGYTF
TRBJ2-3 | - | TRBV10-1 | - | TGCGCCAGCAAGGGTAGCACAGATACGCAGTATTTT | CASKGSTDTQYF
TRBJ2-7 | - | TRBV5-5 | TRBD1 | TGTGCCAGCAGCCCCCCCGGACAGGGGTTCCCTCTGTACTTC | CASSPPGQGFPLYF
TRBJ2-5 | - | TRBV7-3 | TRBD2 | TGTGCCAGCAGCTTAGGGACTAGCCAAGAGACCCAGTACTTC | CASSLGTSQETQYF
TRBJ1-1 | many | TRBV30 | TRBD1 | TGTGCCTCAGGGACAACAGGGGGCAAAAACACTGAAGCTTTCTTT | CASGTTGGKNTEAFF
TRBJ2-7 | - | TRBV11-2 | - | TGTGCCAGCAGCTCCCTTACTAGCCCCAAGGCCCACGAGCAGTACTTC | CASSSLTSPKAHEQYF
TRBJ2-1 | - | TRBV10-2 | TRBD2 | TGCGCCAGCAGTGAGGACGCGGGAGGTTACAATGAGCAGTTCTTC | CASSEDAGGYNEQFF
TRBJ2-7 | - | TRBV11-2 | - | TGTGCCAGCAGCTCGTCAGGGCAGCAGTACTTC | CASSSSGQQYF
TRBJ2-3 | - | TRBV5-1 | - | TGCGCCAGCAGCTTGGCCGAAGCAGGGGCGACTTATACGCAGTATTTT | CASSLAEAGATYTQYF
TRBJ2-1 | once | TRBV30 | TRBD2 | TGTGCCTGGTCGGGACTAGCGATTAATGAGCAGTTCTTC | CAWSGLAINEQFF
TRBJ2-7 | few | TRBV4-1 | TRBD2 | TGCGCCAGCAGCCGGGCGCGGGAGAGCTCCTACGAGCAGTACTTC | CASSRARESSYEQYF
TRBJ1-4 | - | TRBV18 | - | TGTGCCAGCTCGCAAGGAGGGGAAAAACTGTTTTTT | CASSQGGEKLFF